This T cell receptor (beta chain) was obtained from a study of Graves' ophthalmopathy and Graves' hyperthyroidism. Study-wide findings and caveats: Ophthalmopathy could be told apart from stable hyperthyroidism by a 13-signature model (87.88% sensitivity, approximately 81% specificity).

Aged 18 to 65, hyperthyroidism patients had been newly diagnosed, with under 2 months' duration. This clonotype was seen a handful of times. Its cognate antigen is unknown. RNA transcripts were the source from which TCR beta CDR3 regions were amplified. The library came from an HTBI-primed first-round RT-PCR and a second-round multiplex PCR. TCRdb recomputed calls from the multiplex PCR reads with MiXCR, one row per CDR3 protein. The sample consists of approximately 410,000 distinct CDR3 sequences, approximately 15% of them appearing once. CDR1 and CDR2 (germline): SGHRS, YFSETQ. Trimming at V came to 4 bases and at J to 2 bases, leaving 10 bases not matched to a gene. The CDR3 sequence is 17 residues long.

The V and J genes are TRBV5-1 and TRBJ2-2; 8 positions agree with TRBD1. The sequence was obtained from a woman between 18 and 29 years old with stable Graves' hyperthyroidism. Sequencing was carried out using peripheral blood. DNA for the CDR3: TGCGCCAGCAGCAGGCGAGGACAGGGCTCTAACACCGGGGAGCTGTTTTTT. This sequence encodes CASSRRGQGSNTGELFF.